Listed below are T cell receptor beta chains from one sample, sequenced in a study of B cell selection in AIRE deficiency. Produced via immunoSEQ multiplex PCR; TCRdb's table is partial and in-frame only. Of some 22,000 clones in the sample, about 96% are singletons; the top ten hold under 0.2%. The sequencing sample was made of CD4+CD127+ conventional T cells sorted from PBMCs. The receptors here all came from a human donor in good health. The CDR3 runs from the conserved cysteine through the conserved F or W. A clone size is listed for some rows: how often the clone was seen (once, few, many), or a class if it is expanded.

clone_size,v_call,cdr3_aa
once,TRBV28,CASSSSRGKGTSSPLHF
.,TRBV6-1,CASSVAGSTLTDTQYF
.,TRBV6-5,CASSYLVWPTNYGYTF
once,TRBV5-1,CASSFWTSGGTDTQYF
.,TRBV29-1,CSVIPGQGLGEQYF
.,TRBV11-2,CASSLGGYNEQFF
.,TRBV30,CAWSARTGEETQYF
.,TRBV28,CASTTDTILTNEKLFF
.,TRBV5-6,CASRLGRGNSPLHF
.,TRBV6-1,CASSELTGNTEAFF
.,TRBV15,CATTTQGRKGSGNTIYF
.,TRBV6-5,CASSYMRNTEAFF
few,TRBV19,CASSDSSGGAGGETQYF
.,TRBV28,CASSGTGNQPQHF
.,TRBV6-9,CASKGTGRGAREQYF
.,TRBV4-1,CASSPRTDTSTDTQYF
.,TRBV12-5,CASGTGTDPSTDTQYF
once,TRBV7-9,CASSSRQGWNTEAFF
.,TRBV18,CASSPGSRGNTEAFF
.,TRBV14,CASSLVRDTQYF
.,TRBV5-1,CASSLEANTEAFF
few,TRBV18,CASSRQAGQGDGYTF
.,TRBV2,CASREDIAYEQYF
.,TRBV5-1,CASSLDEDTQYF
.,TRBV5-1,CASSTDRNQPQHF
.,TRBV5-4,CASSFTHRVNAGELFF
.,TRBV7-9,CASSLVSAPGQYF
few,TRBV2,CASSEGQYQETQYF
.,TRBV25-1,CASSANKNTEAFF
.,TRBV2,CASSESAGRPSVGTDTQYF
.,TRBV2,CASSAGTDYGYTF
.,TRBV5-6,CASSLAVDNGPPQHF
.,TRBV6-5,CASSYRGPGELFF
once,TRBV2,CASSERGRREYGYTF
.,TRBV7-2,CASGLQGISYEQYF
.,TRBV19,CASSTLSEGSPLHF
.,TRBV5-1,CASSHVDSYEQYF
.,TRBV18,CASSPAETQYF
.,TRBV5-1,CASSLLDTQYF
.,TRBV27,CASSLQPGTGVYEQYF